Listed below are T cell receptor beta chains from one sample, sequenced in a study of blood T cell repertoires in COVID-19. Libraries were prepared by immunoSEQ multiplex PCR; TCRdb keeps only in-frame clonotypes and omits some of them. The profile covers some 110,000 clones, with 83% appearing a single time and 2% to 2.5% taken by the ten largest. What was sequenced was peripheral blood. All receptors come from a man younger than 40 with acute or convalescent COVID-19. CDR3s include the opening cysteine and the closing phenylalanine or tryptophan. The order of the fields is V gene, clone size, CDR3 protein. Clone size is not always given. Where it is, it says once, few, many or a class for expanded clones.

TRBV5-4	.	CASSLGIGTYEQYF
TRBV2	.	CASSVAGQGARETEAFF
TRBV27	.	CASGFDQPQHF
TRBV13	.	CASSLGGLGLTEAFF
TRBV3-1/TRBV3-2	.	CASSQTSGGGGANVLTF
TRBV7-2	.	CASSSQGGATGELFF
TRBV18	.	CASSYDREETQYF
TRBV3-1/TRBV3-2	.	CASQQGGIAEAFF
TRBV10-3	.	CAISEIAGTEQFF
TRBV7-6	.	CASSRGGLSTDTQYF
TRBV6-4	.	CATEVVERSYNSPLHF
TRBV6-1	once	CASSEVPGQGGNEQFF
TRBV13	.	CASSSGGGEHGYTF
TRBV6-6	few	CASRPGTVGQPQHF
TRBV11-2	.	CASSLGGGPSGELFF
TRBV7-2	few	CASSFAGEETQYF
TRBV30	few	CAWSVRWTGNSNQPQHF
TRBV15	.	CATSRVLRTGGGYGYTF
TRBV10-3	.	CAISKTGGGQPQHF
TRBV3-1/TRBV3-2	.	CASSQDGTGNRNTIYF
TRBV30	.	CAWSGGTSGGRAQYF
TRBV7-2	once	CASSSWTSHTGELFF
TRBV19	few	CATRTGGDGYTF
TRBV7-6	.	CASSKRDTGGETQYF
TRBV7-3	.	CASSLSQTGGGGYTF
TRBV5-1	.	CASSLPQGREDYGYTF
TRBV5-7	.	CASSSGLVKTEAFF
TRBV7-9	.	CASSGGTGASSPLHF
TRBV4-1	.	CASSQVRGRVYF
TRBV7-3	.	CASSSGLANNEQFF
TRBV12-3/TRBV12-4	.	CASSSAGGQPQHF
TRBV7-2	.	CASSQGHTEAFF
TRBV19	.	CASSPPHGGNQYSGANVLTF
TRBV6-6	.	CASGTGLPSGF
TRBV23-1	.	CASSQSRYRGFQPQHF
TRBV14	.	CASSAVEGPGELFF
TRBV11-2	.	CASSRLGDSVPGELFF
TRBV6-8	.	CASSYGQGPQHSTDTQYF
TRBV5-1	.	CASSFGSGDKFNTIYF
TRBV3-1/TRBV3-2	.	CASIGGNEQFF
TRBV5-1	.	CASSLRTAYEQYF
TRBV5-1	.	CASSFSGENTEAFF
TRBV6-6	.	CASRAPSGGSDQPQHF
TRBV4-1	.	CASSQDGPGTDTQYF
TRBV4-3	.	CASSQSSGGITDTQYF
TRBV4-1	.	CASSQDSGRTTDTQYF
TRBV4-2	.	CASSQEGEAQETQYF
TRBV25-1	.	CARWEDIGGQSSYEQYF
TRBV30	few	CAWSVGDIGGYTF
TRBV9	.	CASSAREGPPRYTF
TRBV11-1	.	CASSLGRTGVDTEAFF
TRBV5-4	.	CASSLEPEKLFF
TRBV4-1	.	CASSQDTGGYGYTF
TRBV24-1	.	CATSAGTSGIRSYNEQFF